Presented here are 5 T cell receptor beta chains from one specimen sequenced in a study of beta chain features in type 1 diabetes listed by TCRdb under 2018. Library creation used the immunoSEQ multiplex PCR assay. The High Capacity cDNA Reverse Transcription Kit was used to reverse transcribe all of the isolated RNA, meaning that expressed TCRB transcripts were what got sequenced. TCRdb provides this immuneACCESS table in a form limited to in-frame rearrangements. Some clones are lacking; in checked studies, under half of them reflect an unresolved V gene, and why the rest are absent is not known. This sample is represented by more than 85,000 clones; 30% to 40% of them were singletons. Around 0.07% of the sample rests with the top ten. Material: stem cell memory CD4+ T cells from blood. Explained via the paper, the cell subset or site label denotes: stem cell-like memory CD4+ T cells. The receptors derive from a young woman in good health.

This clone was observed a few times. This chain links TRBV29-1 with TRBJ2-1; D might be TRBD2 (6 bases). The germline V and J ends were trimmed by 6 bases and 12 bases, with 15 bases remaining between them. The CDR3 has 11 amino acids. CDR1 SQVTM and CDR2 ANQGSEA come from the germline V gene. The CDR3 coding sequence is TGCAGCGTCGGGGACTCGGCGTGGCAGTTCTTC. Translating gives CSVGDSAWQFF.

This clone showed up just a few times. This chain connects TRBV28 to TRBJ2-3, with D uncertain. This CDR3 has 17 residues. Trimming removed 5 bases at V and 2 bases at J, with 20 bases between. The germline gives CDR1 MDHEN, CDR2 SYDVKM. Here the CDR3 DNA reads TGTGCCAGCAGTACCCCAGCTCGGAGCCGCTACACAGATACGCAGTATTTT. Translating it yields CASSTPARSRYTDTQYF.

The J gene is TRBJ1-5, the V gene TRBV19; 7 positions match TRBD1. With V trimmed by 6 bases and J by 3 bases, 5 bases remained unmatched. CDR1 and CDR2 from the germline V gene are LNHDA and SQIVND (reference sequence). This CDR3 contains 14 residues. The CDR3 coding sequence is TGTGCCAGTAGGCACAGGGGACCCAATCAGCCCCAGCATTTT. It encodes CASRHRGPNQPQHF.

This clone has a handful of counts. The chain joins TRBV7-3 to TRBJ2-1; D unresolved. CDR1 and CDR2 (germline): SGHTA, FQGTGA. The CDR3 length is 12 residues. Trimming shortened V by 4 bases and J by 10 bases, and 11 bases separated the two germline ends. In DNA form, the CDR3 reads TGTGCCAGCAGCTCCAGAGGAGACGAGCAGTTCTTC. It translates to CASSSRGDEQFF.

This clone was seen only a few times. CDR3 sequence: CASSPPVLSHEQFF. CDR3 DNA sequence: TGTGCCAGCTCACCCCCAGTGTTGTCCCATGAGCAGTTCTTC. The V and J genes are TRBV18 and TRBJ2-1, with D unresolved. Germline lookup yields CDR1 KGHSH and CDR2 LQKENI. Trimming shortened V by 3 bases and J by 8 bases, and 14 bases separated the two germline ends. CDR3 length: 14 residues.